This T cell receptor beta chain was recovered during a study of blood T cells in healthy people across ages. The V gene lost 3 bases and the J gene lost 0 bases, with 11 bases spanning the gap. The CDR3 length is 15 residues. CDR1 and CDR2 (germline): KGHSH, LQKENI. With a J-beta primer mix and a sample-barcoded 5' primer, a second PCR ran about 6 to 11 cycles. TCRdb fed the 5' RACE reads into MiXCR, producing one record per CDR3 protein. The sample includes 1.2 million to 1.5 million distinct CDR3 sequences, approximately 59% of them seen just once. This sequence was found in a man between 18 and 29 years old in good health. This chain links TRBV18 with TRBJ1-1; D is ambiguous. Sequencing was performed on blood. CDR3 region: CASSPTSALNTEAFF. The CDR3 DNA is TGTGCCAGCTCACCTACATCCGCCTTGAACACTGAAGCTTTCTTT.